The 26 T cell receptor beta chains below were found in one sample sequenced in a study of blood T cells in healthy people across ages. Together with a sample-barcoded 5' primer, a J-beta primer mix was included in a second PCR lasting about 6 to 12 cycles. Each CDR3 protein is one row after TCRdb ran MiXCR on the 5' RACE reads. The table includes about 970,000 distinct CDR3 sequences, about 51% detected once. Material for sequencing was blood. Source of these receptors: a woman aged 55-69 years in good health.

The chain recombines TRBV5-5 with TRBJ2-6; D gene uncertain. Trimming removed 2 bases from V and 0 bases from J, with 12 bases in between. The V gene's germline CDR1 is SGHKS and CDR2 YYEKEE (reference sequence). The CDR3 runs to 17 residues. The CDR3 protein is CASSLSGWGSGANVLTF. Here the CDR3 DNA reads TGTGCCAGCAGCTTATCGGGCTGGGGCTCTGGGGCCAACGTCCTGACTTTC.

V and J are TRBV27 and TRBJ2-3; no clear D. Germline V gene data show CDR1 as MNHEY and CDR2 as SMNVEV (reference sequence). The ends were cut back, 6 bases at V and 2 bases at J, with 12 bases in the middle. The CDR3 runs to 14 residues. CDR3 protein: CASSLTTTTDTQYF. As DNA, the CDR3 is TGTGCCAGCAGCCTCACTACTACCACAGATACGCAGTATTTT.

This clonotype was detected only a few times. The chain recombines TRBV27 with TRBJ2-7; 10 bases align to TRBD2. The germline CDR1 and CDR2 sequences are MNHEY and SMNVEV (reference sequence). The CDR3 contains 13 residues. In DNA, the CDR3 is TGTGCAACCAGGACTAGCGGAACCTACGAGCAGTACTTC. Its protein is CATRTSGTYEQYF.

This rearrangement joins TRBV6-6 to TRBJ2-1; possibly TRBD1 or TRBD2 for D (5 bases each). V was pared by 6 bases and J by 6 bases, with 15 bases between. Germline CDR1 is MNHNY and CDR2 is SVGAGI (reference sequence). The CDR3 covers 14 residues. The CDR3 coding sequence is TGTGCCAGCAGATCCGGGGCAGGCCTCAATGAGCAGTTCTTC. Its protein is CASRSGAGLNEQFF.

V is TRBV5-1 and J is TRBJ2-1; a possible D gene is TRBD1 (5 bases). Germline CDR1 SGHRS, CDR2 YFSETQ. The CDR3 is 10 residues long. The V gene lost 7 bases and the J gene lost 14 bases, with 13 bases spanning the gap. DNA of the CDR3: TGCGCCAGCGCGGACACCGAGAAGTTCTTC. It yields the protein CASADTEKFF. The full variable domain, with the rest looked up from reference TRBV5-1 and TRBJ2-1, is KAGVTQTPRYLIKTRGQQVTLSCSPISGHRSVSWYQQTPGQGLQFLFEYFSETQRNKGNFPGRFSGRQFSNSRSEMNVSTLELGDSALYLCASADTEKFFGPGTRLTVL.

A few counts support this clonotype. V gene TRBV24-1 combines with J gene TRBJ1-5; perhaps TRBD1 as D (5 bases). This CDR3 has 16 amino acids. Germline CDR1 and CDR2: KGHDR and SFDVKD. Trimming left V 4 bases short and J 0 bases short, with 12 bases between. The CDR3 sequence: CATSDREVRSNQPQHF. In nucleotides, the CDR3 is TGTGCCACCAGTGACAGGGAAGTTCGTAGCAATCAGCCCCAGCATTTT.

This chain connects TRBV27 to TRBJ1-6, with D possibly being TRBD1 (5 bases). The CDR3 consists of 14 residues. Trimming stripped 10 bases from V and 5 bases from J, with 15 bases between. Germline CDR1 and CDR2: MNHEY and SMNVEV (reference sequence). The DNA of the CDR3 is TGTGCCAACAGGAATGAGCGGGATAATTCACCCCTCCACTTT. It yields the protein CANRNERDNSPLHF.

This chain joins TRBV7-2 and TRBJ2-7; the match to TRBD2 covers 9 bases. The J call could be wrong; TRBJ2-1 is a better fit for the DNA end. CDR1 is SGHTA, CDR2 FQGNSA, per germline. This CDR3 is built from 12 residues. The CDR3 DNA reads TGTGCCAGCAGCCCGCTAGCGGGACCGCAGTTCTTC. It specifies CASSPLAGPQFF.

V is TRBV20-1 and J is TRBJ2-1, with 8 positions matching TRBD2. Losses at the gene ends were 6 bases for V and 8 bases for J; bases not matched to a gene: 12. The CDR3 covers 14 residues. Germline CDR1 reads DFQATT; CDR2 reads SNEGSKA (reference sequence). CDR3 protein: CSAEIQRGLDEQFF. CDR3 nucleotides: TGCAGTGCAGAGATCCAGCGGGGGTTAGATGAGCAGTTCTTC.

This clonotype was seen ten or more times. This chain links TRBV15 with TRBJ2-5, with a tentative D call TRBD1 (5 bases). The CDR3 length is 15 residues. The germline gives CDR1 LNHNV, CDR2 YYDKDF (reference sequence). V lost 8 bases to trimming and J lost 0 bases, with 16 bases between them. CDR3 sequence: CATSRGAGHQETQYF. The CDR3, as DNA: TGTGCCACCTCCCGAGGAGCAGGGCACCAAGAGACCCAGTACTTC. The complete variable domain, with remaining parts taken from reference TRBV15 and TRBJ2-5, reads DAMVIQNPRYQVTQFGKPVTLSCSQTLNHNVMYWYQQKSSQAPKLLFHYYDKDFNNEADTPDNFQSRRPNTSFCFLDIRSPGLGDTAMYLCATSRGAGHQETQYFGPGTRLLVL.

V usage is TRBV25-1 and J usage is TRBJ1-6; possibly TRBD1 for D (6 bases). The germline CDR1 and CDR2 sequences are MGHDK and SYGVNS. This CDR3 region has 13 residues. V was shortened by 4 bases and J by 7 bases, with 8 bases between the two germline ends. CDR3: CASSGDRNSPLHF. CDR3 nucleotides: TGTGCCAGCAGTGGCGACAGGAATTCACCCCTCCACTTT. Using reference TRBV25-1 and TRBJ1-6 for the parts outside the CDR3, the full variable domain is EADIYQTPRYLVIGTGKKITLECSQTMGHDKMYWYQQDPGMELHLIHYSYGVNSTEKGDLSSESTVSRIRTEHFPLTLESARPSHTSQYLCASSGDRNSPLHFGNGTRLTVT.

V usage is TRBV28 and J usage is TRBJ2-4; D is perhaps TRBD1 (6 bases). V was trimmed by 5 bases and J by 8 bases, leaving 13 bases between them. CDR3 length: 13 residues. Germline lookup yields CDR1 MDHEN and CDR2 SYDVKM. The CDR3 sequence is CASSTGTFYIQYF. The CDR3 region has the DNA TGTGCCAGCAGTACCGGGACATTCTACATTCAGTACTTC. The whole variable domain, remainder taken from reference TRBV28 and TRBJ2-4, is DVKVTQSSRYLVKRTGEKVFLECVQDMDHENMFWYRQDPGLGLRLIYFSYDVKMKEKGDIPEGYSVSREKKERFSLILESASTNQTSMYLCASSTGTFYIQYFGAGTRLSVL.

The chain has TRBV20-1 and TRBJ2-1; TRBD2 aligns across 11 bases. The CDR3 length is 19 residues. Per germline, CDR1 DFQATT and CDR2 SNEGSKA (reference sequence). V dropped 1 base and J dropped 10; count of bases not matched to a gene: 21. This chain's CDR3 is CSARADASGWLAGGGEQFF. In nucleotides, the CDR3 is TGCAGTGCTAGAGCGGATGCGTCGGGATGGCTAGCGGGAGGCGGGGAGCAGTTCTTC.

The gene calls are TRBV3-1 and TRBJ2-5, with 8 bases that match TRBD2. V lost 0 bases, J lost 7 bases, and 4 bases stayed unmatched. The CDR3 loop spans 14 amino acids. From germline, CDR1 is LGHDT and CDR2 YNNKEL (reference sequence). Here the CDR3 reads CASSQDGGGRTQYF. The CDR3 nucleotides read TGTGCCAGCAGCCAAGACGGCGGGGGGAGGACCCAGTACTTC.

The rearrangement uses TRBV28 and TRBJ1-5; D not resolved. The CDR3 consists of 15 residues. From germline, CDR1 is MDHEN and CDR2 SYDVKM. V was trimmed by 5 bases and J by 4 bases, leaving 15 bases between them. The CDR3 region has the DNA TGTGCCAGCAGTCCGCTCCCGGGCATGAATCAGCCCCAGCATTTT. This sequence encodes CASSPLPGMNQPQHF.

This clonotype occurred a few times. The chain links TRBV30 to TRBJ2-3, with D perhaps TRBD2 (5 bases). This CDR3 is 12 amino acids long. CDR1 and CDR2 (germline): GTSNPN, SVGIG (reference sequence). The V end was cut by 1 base, the J end by 3 bases, with 5 bases between. The CDR3 DNA reads as TGTGCCTGGAGTGCGGGGACAGATACGCAGTATTTT. The encoded protein is CAWSAGTDTQYF.

This CDR3 reads CSARDSLGNYEQYF. CDR3 DNA sequence: TGCAGTGCTAGAGATTCTTTAGGGAACTACGAGCAGTACTTC. This sequence joins TRBV20-1 and TRBJ2-7; D not certain. The CDR3 is made up of 14 amino acids. Germline CDR1 is DFQATT and CDR2 is SNEGSKA (reference sequence). V shed 0 bases and J shed 3 bases, with 12 bases lying between them.

A note on this clonotype: A read error may produce the germline difference seen at one junction end. The J gene is TRBJ2-1, the V gene TRBV6-5; D may be TRBD2 (5 bases). Germline CDR1 and CDR2: MNHEY and SVGAGI. The CDR3 is 13 amino acids. The CDR3 DNA reads TGTGCCTGCAGTCCAGGAGGCGTCAATGAGCAGTTCTTC. This translates into CACSPGGVNEQFF.

This clonotype was counted a single time. One junction end does not reproduce the germline sequence, and a read error may be involved. CDR3 sequence reads: CASSQEGPGYQPSGASVLTF. CDR3 in DNA: TGCGCCAGCAGCCAAGAAGGCCCAGGGTACCAGCCCTCTGGGGCCAGCGTCCTGACTTTC. V usage is TRBV4-1 and J usage is TRBJ2-6; tentative D call: TRBD1 (5 bases). CDR1 MGHRA and CDR2 YSYEKL come from the germline V gene. CDR3 length: 20 residues.

This CDR3 reads CSASLDRGSTDTQYF. The CDR3 bases are TGCAGTGCTAGCCTTGACAGGGGTAGCACAGATACGCAGTATTTT. This chain uses TRBV20-1 with TRBJ2-3; 8 nucleotides match TRBD1. Trimming at V came to 3 bases and at J to 0 bases, leaving 5 bases not matched to a gene. The CDR3 consists of 15 residues. Germline loops: CDR1 DFQATT, CDR2 SNEGSKA (reference sequence).

This clonotype was recorded at least ten times. One end of the junction does not line up with germline, which may come from a read error. The chain links TRBV3-1 to TRBJ2-7; 10 bases are a match to TRBD2. The CDR3 contains 14 residues. Germline CDR1 reads LGHDT; CDR2 reads YNNKEL (reference sequence). CDR3 nucleotides: TGCGCCAGCAGACCTAGCGGGAGCTCCTACGAGCAGTACTTC. This codes for CASRPSGSSYEQYF.

This clonotype has a handful of counts. This chain connects TRBV21-1 to TRBJ1-5; TRBD1 is the table's D call and was not checked against the DNA. TRBV21-1 is marked as a pseudogene. The CDR3 is 20 residues long. DNA for the CDR3: TGTGCCAGCAGCAAAGATATTGTCAAGGCCAGACAAGGGCGTCATCAGCCCCAGCATTTT. It codes for CASSKDIVKARQGRHQPQHF.

V gene TRBV28 combines with J gene TRBJ2-5; 7 nucleotides match TRBD1. This CDR3 spans 14 amino acids. Germline V CDR1 and CDR2: MDHEN, SYDVKM. V trimming: 8 bases; J trimming: 5 bases; junction bases outside the gene matches: 11. Here the CDR3 reads CASGPPGQWETQYF. The CDR3 DNA sequence: TGTGCCAGCGGCCCTCCGGGACAGTGGGAGACCCAGTACTTC.

The CDR3 reads CASTPGQDLYEQYF. CDR3 nucleotide sequence: TGCGCCAGCACTCCGGGACAGGACCTCTACGAGCAGTACTTC. This chain joins TRBV4-1 and TRBJ2-7; TRBD1 matches 8 bases. This CDR3 has 14 residues. CDR1 MGHRA and CDR2 YSYEKL come from the germline V gene. J was trimmed by 3 bases and V by 7 bases; bases with no gene match: 8.

This clonotype was observed at least ten times. The rearrangement links TRBV4-2 to TRBJ2-5; 10 bases align to TRBD2. Germline V gives CDR1 LGHNA, CDR2 YNFKEQ. J was trimmed by 4 bases and V by 6 bases; bases with no gene match: 8. This CDR3 has 15 residues. The CDR3 DNA sequence: TGTGCCAGCAGGGCTAGCGGGAGTCAGGGAGAGACCCAGTACTTC. This codes for CASRASGSQGETQYF.

This clonotype showed up just a few times. J is TRBJ2-7 and V is TRBV10-3, with TRBD1 as a possible D gene (5 bases). Between the trimmed V and J ends, which lost 11 bases and 6 bases, there was a span of 11 bases. CDR3 length: 10 residues. Per the germline V gene, CDR1 is ENHRY and CDR2 is SYGVKD. CDR3 in amino acids: CALGQGEQYF. DNA of the CDR3: TGTGCCCTCGGGCAGGGCGAGCAGTACTTC.